Presented here are 18 T cell receptor beta chains from one specimen sequenced in a study of identical twins. TCRdb independently ran MiXCR on the 5' RACE reads; one entry per CDR3 protein. The sample holds roughly 540,000 distinct CDR3 sequences, 20% to 25% seen once. The same data also contributed to another study, on T cells expressing NK-cell markers.

The sequenced sample consisted of CD4+ T cells sorted from blood. Receptors were obtained from a woman younger than 35 in good health.

This rearrangement joins TRBV11-2 to TRBJ2-1, with 7 positions matching TRBD2. This CDR3 has 16 residues. In germline, CDR1 is SGHAT, CDR2 FQNNGV. V gave up 5 bases and J gave up 0 bases; unmatched junction bases: 7. The DNA for the CDR3 is TGTGCCAGCAGCCCTTGGGGCGGGAGCTCCTACAATGAGCAGTTCTTC. This gives the protein CASSPWGGSSYNEQFF. Supplemented by reference TRBV11-2 and TRBJ2-1, the full variable domain reads EAGVAQSPRYKIIEKRQSVAFWCNPISGHATLYWYQQILGQGPKLLIQFQNNGVVDDSQLPKDRFSAERLKGVDSTLKIQPAKLEDSAVYLCASSPWGGSSYNEQFFGPGTRLTVL.

This clonotype has ten or more counts. The chain recombines TRBV20-1 with TRBJ2-3, with D perhaps TRBD1 or TRBD2 (5 bases each). The CDR3 totals 14 residues. V was cut by 3 bases and J by 5 bases, with 15 bases left in between. Germline V lookup: CDR1 DFQATT, CDR2 SNEGSKA (reference sequence). The CDR3 spells CSARAQGRRDTQYF. In DNA form, the CDR3 reads TGCAGTGCTAGGGCGCAGGGACGTAGAGATACGCAGTATTTT.

This clonotype was counted only a few times. V and J are TRBV27 and TRBJ2-7; a weak D match, TRBD2 (6 bases). The V end was cut by 3 bases, the J end by 5 bases, with 14 bases between. The germline CDR1 and CDR2 sequences are MNHEY and SMNVEV (reference sequence). This CDR3 comprises 14 residues. Here the CDR3 reads CASSFRARGNEQYF. The CDR3 bases are TGTGCCAGCAGTTTCAGGGCCCGGGGGAACGAGCAGTACTTC.

The genes are TRBV20-1 and TRBJ2-3; TRBD2 agrees at 10 bases. Germline assignment: CDR1 DFQATT and CDR2 SNEGSKA (reference sequence). Unmatched junction bases numbered 11, after V lost 5 bases and J lost 0 bases. The CDR3 is 17 residues long. Here the CDR3 reads CSALSSGRYGSTDTQYF. DNA for the CDR3: TGCAGTGCTCTCAGTAGCGGGAGGTACGGTAGCACAGATACGCAGTATTTT.

This clonotype has a handful of counts. In nucleotides, the CDR3 is TGCAGTGCTATTACAGGGGCAGATACGCAGTATTTT. Its protein is CSAITGADTQYF. The chain joins TRBV20-1 to TRBJ2-3; TRBD1 agrees at 7 bases. CDR3 length equals 12 residues. CDR1 and CDR2 from the germline V gene are DFQATT and SNEGSKA (reference sequence). Germline trimming cut 4 bases from V and 4 bases from J; bases unmatched to any gene: 2.

This clonotype was seen many times. The V gene is TRBV5-1, the J gene TRBJ2-1; 11 positions match TRBD2. With 0 bases clipped from V and 7 bases from J, the junction kept 6 bases outside the gene matches. CDR1 and CDR2 (germline): SGHRS, YFSETQ. There are 16 residues in the CDR3. The CDR3 loop is CASSLGVASGRNEQFF. For the CDR3, the DNA is TGCGCCAGCAGCTTGGGTGTGGCTAGCGGGAGGAATGAGCAGTTCTTC.

The chain carries TRBV5-1 and TRBJ2-3, with D possibly TRBD1 on 6 matching bases. The CDR3 has 14 residues. Germline loops: CDR1 SGHRS, CDR2 YFSETQ. Trimming left V 3 bases short and J 0 bases short, with 8 bases between. The CDR3 spells CASSSDRSTDTQYF. The CDR3 DNA is TGCGCCAGCAGCTCCGACAGGAGCACAGATACGCAGTATTTT.

The chain couples TRBV6-1 to TRBJ2-7; D is unresolved. Germline lookup yields CDR1 MNHNS and CDR2 SASEGT. This CDR3 contains 12 residues. V was shortened by 3 bases and J by 6 bases, with 9 bases between the two germline ends. CDR3 bases: TGTGCCAGCAGTGAGCCCGGATTCGAGCAGTACTTC. Translated: CASSEPGFEQYF.

V and J are TRBV9 and TRBJ2-5, with 16 bases aligning to TRBD2. CDR1 and CDR2 (germline): SGDLS, YYNGEE. CDR3 length: 16 residues. V lost 4 bases to trimming and J lost 4 bases; unmatched junction nucleotides: 4. The CDR3 sequence: CASSSGLAGGPETQYF. CDR3 DNA: TGTGCCAGCAGCTCGGGACTAGCGGGGGGGCCAGAGACCCAGTACTTC.

The chain uses TRBV7-9 and TRBJ1-5; D remains unclear. CDR1 is SEHNR and CDR2 is FQNEAQ in the germline V gene (reference sequence). The CDR3 has 13 residues. The germline V and J ends were trimmed by 6 bases and 9 bases, with 15 bases remaining between them. The CDR3 reads CASSVGVLGPQHF. The DNA of the CDR3 is TGTGCCAGCAGTGTCGGAGTCTTAGGGCCCCAGCATTTT. The whole variable domain, remainder taken from reference TRBV7-9 and TRBJ1-5, is DTGVSQNPRHKITKRGQNVTFRCDPISEHNRLYWYRQTLGQGPEFLTYFQNEAQLEKSRLLSDRFSAERPKGSFSTLEIQRTEQGDSAMYLCASSVGVLGPQHFGDGTRLSIL.

This clonotype was detected once. The CDR3 region is CRAGLAATVNSYEQYF. The CDR3 bases are TGCAGGGCGGGACTAGCGGCTACCGTCAACTCCTACGAGCAGTACTTC. The rearrangement uses TRBV20-1 and TRBJ2-7, with TRBD2 matching 11 bases. This CDR3 has 16 residues. In germline, CDR1 is DFQATT, CDR2 SNEGSKA (reference sequence).

The chain combines TRBV6-5 with TRBJ2-4; TRBD2 matches 11 bases. Germline V gene lookup returns CDR1 MNHEY and CDR2 SVGAGI. After removal of 2 bases from V and 7 bases from J, the junction contained 4 bases not matched to a gene. CDR3 length: 15 amino acids. CDR3 sequence reads: CASSYASGGLNIQYF. CDR3 coding DNA: TGTGCCAGCAGTTACGCTAGCGGGGGGCTGAACATTCAGTACTTC.

The gene calls are TRBV28 and TRBJ1-3; the D is unclear. Germline values: CDR1 MDHEN, CDR2 SYDVKM. The CDR3 contains 13 residues. Trimming removed 3 bases at V and 3 bases at J, with 6 bases between. CDR3 bases: TGTGCCAGCAGTTTGAGGGTTGGAAACACCATATATTTT. This gives the protein CASSLRVGNTIYF.

This clonotype turned up a few times. The chain combines TRBV4-2 with TRBJ2-2; possibly TRBD1 for D (5 bases). In germline, CDR1 is LGHNA, CDR2 YNFKEQ. The CDR3 contains 16 residues. Trimming stripped 0 bases from V and 0 bases from J, with 8 bases between. CDR3 nucleotide sequence: TGTGCCAGCAGCCAAGAGTTAGGGGCGAACACCGGGGAGCTGTTTTTT. This gives the protein CASSQELGANTGELFF.

This clonotype was seen more than once but under ten times. The V and J genes are TRBV16 and TRBJ1-5, with D uncertain. Germline V gene sequence: CDR1 KGHSY, CDR2 FQNENV. Trimming stripped 2 bases from V and 4 bases from J, with 9 bases between. The CDR3 spans 14 residues. Here the CDR3 DNA reads TGTGCCAGCAGCCAAATCCAGGCGAATCAGCCCCAGCATTTT. It codes for CASSQIQANQPQHF.

The CDR3 loop reads CASSWAGGVRSYEQYF. The DNA of the CDR3 is TGTGCCAGCAGCTGGGCAGGGGGGGTCCGCTCCTACGAGCAGTACTTC. The chain employs TRBV7-9 and TRBJ2-7; TRBD1 or TRBD2 may be the D gene (7 bases each). With 4 bases removed from V and 0 bases from J, the gap between germline ends came to 16 bases. This CDR3 is 16 amino acids long. Germline V gene data show CDR1 as SEHNR and CDR2 as FQNEAQ (reference sequence).

The sample holds many counts of this clonotype. The V and J genes are TRBV12-5 and TRBJ2-1; 12 nucleotides line up with TRBD2. Losses at the gene ends were 2 bases for V and 4 bases for J; bases not matched to a gene: 15. This CDR3 is built from 20 residues. The germline CDR1 and CDR2 sequences are LGHNT and FRNRAP. CDR3 DNA: TGTGCTAGTGGTTTGACTTTGGGCGGACTAGCGGGACTTCCTTACAATGAGCAGTTCTTC. It specifies CASGLTLGGLAGLPYNEQFF.

The table lists this clonotype with a few counts. The chain has TRBV11-2 and TRBJ2-1; no clear D gene. The CDR3 sequence is 14 residues long. Trimming shortened V by 1 base and J by 6 bases, and 10 bases separated the two germline ends. CDR1 and CDR2 (germline): SGHAT, FQNNGV. CDR3 in amino acids: CASSLGLASNEQFF. As DNA, the CDR3 is TGTGCCAGCAGCTTAGGGTTGGCTAGCAATGAGCAGTTCTTC. Filled out from reference TRBV11-2 and TRBJ2-1, the complete variable domain reads EAGVAQSPRYKIIEKRQSVAFWCNPISGHATLYWYQQILGQGPKLLIQFQNNGVVDDSQLPKDRFSAERLKGVDSTLKIQPAKLEDSAVYLCASSLGLASNEQFFGPGTRLTVL.